These 11 T cell receptor beta chains were all obtained from the same sample, sequenced in a study of regulatory T cells in long-lasting Graves disease. The time point: newly diagnosed GD, antithyroid drugs for less than 3 months. There was RNA extracted from PBMCs, and the TCR library was made from it. HTBI primers from iRepertoire and Arm-PCR of CDR3 regions yielded the TCR beta libraries. TCRdb independently ran MiXCR on the multiplex PCR reads; one entry per CDR3 protein. This sample has 510,000 or so distinct CDR3 sequences, with around 11% found just once. These records were also assigned to another study, of T cells in Graves' hyperthyroidism and ophthalmopathy.

The specimen was peripheral blood mononuclear cells (PBMCs), collected at new diagnosis, from a patient treated with antithyroid drugs. These receptors originate from a woman aged 25 to 39 with Graves disease.

The V and J genes are TRBV7-2 and TRBJ2-2; D is unclear. With 3 bases removed from V and 6 bases from J, the gap between germline ends came to 23 bases. This CDR3 is 18 amino acids long. In germline, CDR1 is SGHTA, CDR2 FQGNSA. The CDR3: CASSFTREQFFAAGELFF. CDR3 in DNA: TGTGCCAGCAGCTTTACCAGAGAACAGTTTTTCGCCGCCGGGGAGCTGTTTTTT.

This clonotype was found many times. Being one base from a much bigger clone, this may be a read error. The chain links TRBV6-5 to TRBJ1-6; TRBD1 agrees at 7 bases. Germline-derived CDR1 and CDR2 are MNHEY and SVGAGI. V trimming: 2 bases; J trimming: 13 bases; junction bases outside the gene matches: 8. The CDR3 covers 14 residues. CDR3 protein: CASSYGGRGLPLHF. CDR3 nucleotides: TGTGCCAGCAGTTACGGTGGCAGGGGGTTGCCCCTCCACTTT.

This clonotype turned up a few times. The chain combines TRBV7-9 with TRBJ2-2, with a possible D match to TRBD1 (6 bases). This CDR3 is 15 amino acids long. V lost 2 bases and J lost 1, with 8 bases in between. Germline V CDR1 and CDR2: SEHNR, FQNEAQ (reference sequence). The DNA for the CDR3 is TGTGCCAGCAGCTTAACGGACAGGAACACCGGGGAGCTGTTTTTT. As protein: CASSLTDRNTGELFF.

The chain carries TRBV19 and TRBJ1-5, with D unresolved. The CDR3 extends over 13 amino acids. V was clipped by 10 bases and J by 1 base, with 11 bases between them. Germline lookup yields CDR1 LNHDA and CDR2 SQIVND (reference sequence). CDR3 loop: CATDGGSNQPQHF. The DNA of the CDR3 is TGTGCCACCGACGGCGGCAGCAATCAGCCCCAGCATTTT.

Details on this clonotype: This may be a read error: a much more frequent sequence differs by one nucleotide. J is TRBJ2-7 and V is TRBV6-2 or TRBV6-3; D may be TRBD1 (6 bases). Trimming cost V 2 bases and J 1 base, with 18 bases left between them. The CDR3 sequence is 17 residues long. CDR1 is MNHEY and CDR2 is SVGEGT in the germline V gene. CDR3 protein: CASSYPLGEGGSYEQYF. The DNA of the CDR3 is TGTGCCAGCAGTTACCCTCTAGGGGAAGGGGGATCCTACGAGCAGTACTTC.

V and J are TRBV4-3 and TRBJ2-7, with 9 bases aligning to TRBD1. Germline CDR1 reads LGHNA; CDR2 reads YSLEER. The CDR3 sequence is 16 residues long. V gave up 4 bases and J gave up 3 bases; unmatched junction bases: 10. The CDR3 spells CASSRDRGIDNYEQYF. The CDR3 nucleotides are TGCGCCAGCAGCCGTGACAGGGGGATCGATAACTACGAGCAGTACTTC.

The V and J genes are TRBV6-1 and TRBJ1-2; TRBD1 aligns across 7 bases. The junction had 4 bases not matched to a gene; V was cut back by 8 bases and J by 1 base. The CDR3 is made up of 13 amino acids. Per the germline V gene, CDR1 is MNHNS and CDR2 is SASEGT. The CDR3: CASAGTVNYGYTF. The CDR3 DNA reads TGTGCCAGCGCAGGGACAGTTAACTATGGCTACACCTTC.

This clonotype was counted only a few times. The rearrangement links TRBV19 to TRBJ2-1; 10 bases are shared with TRBD1. CDR3 size: 14 residues. CDR1 and CDR2 from the germline V gene are LNHDA and SQIVND (reference sequence). The V and J ends lost 8 bases and 4 bases, in that order; junction bases with no gene match: 5. This CDR3 is CASLPGQGYNEQFF. The CDR3 bases are TGTGCCAGTCTACCGGGACAGGGGTACAATGAGCAGTTCTTC.

This clonotype was counted many times. This sequence joins TRBV11-2 and TRBJ2-2; D may be TRBD2 (5 bases). The CDR3 loop spans 15 amino acids. With 1 base removed from V and 5 bases from J, the gap between germline ends came to 11 bases. The germline CDR1 and CDR2 sequences are SGHAT and FQNNGV. The CDR3 coding sequence is TGTGCCAGCAGCTTAGGAAACACGGGAACCGGGGAGCTGTTTTTT. Translation gives CASSLGNTGTGELFF.

This clonotype occurred a few times. V and J are TRBV18 and TRBJ2-7; D remains ambiguous. The CDR3 runs to 15 residues. Germline CDR1 and CDR2: KGHSH and LQKENI. V lost 3 bases, J lost 0 bases, and 12 bases lay in between. DNA for the CDR3: TGTGCCAGCTCACCGGACCTCTTAAGCTCCTACGAGCAGTACTTC. Amino acid sequence: CASSPDLLSSYEQYF.

In this sample, this clonotype turned up many times. V gene TRBV5-1 combines with J gene TRBJ2-3; possibly TRBD2 for D (5 bases). The germline CDR1 and CDR2 sequences are SGHRS and YFSETQ. V dropped 4 bases and J dropped 4 bases, with 16 bases sitting between them. The CDR3 totals 15 residues. The CDR3 DNA follows: TGCGCCAGCAGCCCTTCACTAGTTATGGCAGATACGCAGTATTTT. This codes for CASSPSLVMADTQYF.